This T cell receptor (beta chain) was sequenced in a study of blood T cell repertoires in COVID-19 (TCRdb year 2020). Study-level background: The collaborator samples originated in the United States, Italy and Spain and spanned the acute and convalescent phases of COVID-19. The prospective study material was composed of cDNA or gDNA derived from T cells, B-cell-depleted T cells, or PBMCs. Deeply sampled blood TCRbeta repertoires from subjects exposed to, actively infected with, or recovered from COVID-19 were included in the dataset. The repertoires were released in a freely available public database intended as a resource for research on the immune response to SARS-CoV-2. The samples were drawn from the first 160 participants of the ongoing ImmuneRACE study and from 950 to 1,500 subjects provided by 6 global collaborators. A de-identified subject ID, COVID-19 status, age in years and sex were almost always included in the sample metadata. Where HLA class I and class II types were available, the types were taken from metadata supplied by the sample provider, not from assay-based typing. Summary of the overall study and its limitations: Clinical and demographic metadata were provided uncurated, with the amount varying by source and participant.

In the prospective study, participants were about 18 to 95 years old, resided in about two dozen geographic areas of the United States, and were enrolled through a virtual design. Cohort assignment in the prospective study relied on participant-reported clinical history from a screening survey and a study questionnaire. In the prospective study, mobile phlebotomists collected whole blood, serum and a nasopharyngeal or oropharyngeal swab from each participant. Over a roughly two-month period, participants in the prospective study had the option of providing additional blood draws and questionnaires. Prospective study blood samples were shipped either frozen or at room temperature before DNA extraction. TCRbeta CDR3 regions were amplified from genomic DNA using the immunoSEQ Assay, a bias-controlled multiplex PCR. The paper's data handling went like this. The number of nucleated cells in each sample was estimated from the amplification of reference gene primers within the assay. Sequence reads were collapsed and filtered to measure the absolute abundance of every unique TCRbeta CDR3 rearrangement. For each sample, productive Simpson clonality was calculated by taking the square root of Simpson's diversity index across productive rearrangements. TCRdb took over this immuneACCESS table, retaining in-frame rearrangements with V and J assigned. Such tables are incomplete; in checked studies, under half of the missing clones stem from an unresolved V gene, and the remainder is unexplained. V and J calls and clone size are those listed in that table; D and trimming were worked out from the DNA. In this sample the table shows almost 85,000 clones, 80% to 90% of which occur a single time. 1% to 1.5% of the sample is taken by the ten largest.

This clone was seen just once. Its antigen is still unknown. Qualities for individual bases were not recorded, and no much larger clone is one base off. Reading the germline V gene (reference sequence) gives CDR1 GTSNPN and CDR2 SVGIG. V was cut back by 4 bases and J by 5 bases, leaving a gap of 17 bases between them. Taken from cysteine to phenylalanine, the CDR3 has 14 residues. Only the CDR3 portion is preserved as DNA: 42 bases, with reading frame beginning at the first base. This clonotype was sampled from a woman in her fifties or sixties with acute COVID-19. The sequencing sample was made of PBMCs or T cells enriched from blood (not recorded which). The V gene is TRBV30 and the J gene is TRBJ1-1; TRBD1 is a weak D gene call, 5 bases matching. The bases read TGTGCCTGGAATAGTGGCAGGGCAAAAACTGAAGCTTTCTTT. It specifies CAWNSGRAKTEAFF.